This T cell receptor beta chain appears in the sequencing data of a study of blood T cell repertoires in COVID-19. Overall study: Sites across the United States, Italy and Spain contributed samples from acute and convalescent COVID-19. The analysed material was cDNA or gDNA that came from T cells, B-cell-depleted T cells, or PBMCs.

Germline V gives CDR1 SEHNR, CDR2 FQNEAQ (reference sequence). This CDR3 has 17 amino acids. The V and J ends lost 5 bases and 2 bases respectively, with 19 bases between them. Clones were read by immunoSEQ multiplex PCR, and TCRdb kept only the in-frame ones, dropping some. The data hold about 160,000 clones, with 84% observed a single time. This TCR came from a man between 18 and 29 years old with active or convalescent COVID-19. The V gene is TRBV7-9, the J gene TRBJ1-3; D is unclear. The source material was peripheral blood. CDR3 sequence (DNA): TGTGCCAGCAGCCTAACACTGGGCCCATCCCCTGGAAACACCATATATTTT. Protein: CASSLTLGPSPGNTIYF. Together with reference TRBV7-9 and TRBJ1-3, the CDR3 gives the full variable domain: DTGVSQNPRHKITKRGQNVTFRCDPISEHNRLYWYRQTLGQGPEFLTYFQNEAQLEKSRLLSDRFSAERPKGSFSTLEIQRTEQGDSAMYLCASSLTLGPSPGNTIYFGEGSWLTVV.